One and the same sample provided the 26 T cell receptor beta chains below, sequenced in a study of T cell responses to AZD1222 COVID-19 vaccine. The table came from immunoSEQ multiplex PCR; TCRdb's copy has only in-frame clones and leaves some out. The table has about 180,000 clones, 70% to 90% seen once; the top ten hold around 7.9%. The sequencing used peripheral blood, collected on day 0 of AZD1222 vaccination. All receptors derive from an adult in good health.

This rearrangement joins TRBV6-5 to TRBJ2-2; D unclear. CDR1 and CDR2 (germline): MNHEY, SVGAGI. The CDR3 totals 15 residues. V lost 3 bases and J 0 bases, leaving 8 bases between the germline ends. CDR3 bases: TGTGCCAGCAGTTATCGACGATCGAACACCGGGGAGCTGTTTTTT. It encodes CASSYRRSNTGELFF.

With regard to this clone: The sample holds other DNA sequences that translate to the same CDR3. V is TRBV3-1 (or the pseudogene TRBV3-2) and J is TRBJ2-7, with D unresolved. The CDR3 is 13 amino acids. The V end was cut by 1 base, the J end by 3 bases, with 7 bases between. The germline V gene encodes CDR1 LGHDT and CDR2 YNNKEL (reference sequence). The CDR3 sequence is CASSQGRSYEQYF. The CDR3 DNA is TGTGCCAGCAGCCAAGGGCGCAGCTACGAGCAGTACTTC.

The chain combines TRBV28 with TRBJ1-1; D is unresolved. Deletions cut 5 bases from V and 0 bases from J, with 13 bases between. The CDR3 has 15 residues. Germline-derived CDR1 and CDR2 are MDHEN and SYDVKM. The CDR3 loop reads CASSPPRRMNTEAFF. The DNA for the CDR3 is TGTGCCAGCAGTCCTCCCAGACGGATGAACACTGAAGCTTTCTTT.

The rearrangement joins TRBV7-8 to TRBJ2-7; D may match TRBD1 or TRBD2 (5 bases each). Germline-derived CDR1 and CDR2 are SGHVS and FQNEAQ. The CDR3 extends over 18 amino acids. V lost 1 base and J lost 4, with 23 bases in between. The CDR3 DNA reads as TGTGCCAGCAGCTTAGGGCCTGGTTGGTCTACAGGAGGTTACGAGCAGTACTTC. Its translation: CASSLGPGWSTGGYEQYF.

The V call is TRBV14, the J call TRBJ2-7; 10 bases align to TRBD1. CDR3 length: 15 amino acids. J gave up 4 bases and V 2 bases, and 5 bases lay outside the gene matches. The germline CDR1 and CDR2 sequences are SGHDN and FVKESK. The chain's CDR3 is CASSQMGQGKYEQYF. The CDR3 DNA is TGTGCCAGCAGCCAAATGGGACAGGGGAAATACGAGCAGTACTTC.

The CDR3 DNA is TGTGCTGGTTCCGGGGGCGCGTCCCCCAATGAGCAGTTCTTC. This gives the protein CAGSGGASPNEQFF. The chain is built from TRBV7-9 and TRBJ2-1; either TRBD1 or TRBD2 may supply D (6 bases each). From germline, CDR1 is SEHNR and CDR2 FQNEAQ (reference sequence). This CDR3 is built from 14 residues.

The rearrangement uses TRBV30 and TRBJ1-4; a weak D match, TRBD1 (6 bases). CDR3 length equals 14 residues. Germline CDR1 and CDR2: GTSNPN and SVGIG (reference sequence). V dropped 4 bases and J dropped 5 bases, with 14 bases sitting between them. CDR3 nucleotides: TGTGCCTGGAACCGAGGGGACAAAAATGAAAAACTGTTTTTT. It encodes CAWNRGDKNEKLFF.

The chain couples TRBV7-9 to TRBJ2-1, with D perhaps TRBD2 (5 bases). The germline gives CDR1 SEHNR, CDR2 FQNEAQ (reference sequence). The CDR3 contains 15 residues. V gave up 2 bases and J gave up 9 bases, with 17 bases separating them. Here the CDR3 DNA reads TGTGCCAGCAGCTTATCGGAGACATCCCGGGGTGAGCAGTTCTTC. Amino acids: CASSLSETSRGEQFF.

The CDR3 here is CASSQVDRGNQPQHF. Here the CDR3 DNA reads TGTGCCAGCAGCCAAGTGGACAGGGGAAACCAGCCCCAGCATTTT. V is TRBV4-2 and J is TRBJ1-5; TRBD1 matches at 9 bases. CDR1 and CDR2 from the germline V gene are LGHNA and YNFKEQ. V was pared by 1 base and J by 7 bases, with 5 bases of the junction left unmatched. The CDR3 consists of 15 residues.

The chain links TRBV19 to TRBJ2-1; D is possibly TRBD2 (5 bases). The CDR3 spans 16 residues. Germline V lookup: CDR1 LNHDA, CDR2 SQIVND (reference sequence). Trimming stripped 0 bases from V and 2 bases from J, with 11 bases between. CDR3 bases: TGTGCCAGTAGTATAGAATGGCGGGCGACCTACAATGAGCAGTTCTTC. Residues: CASSIEWRATYNEQFF.

The chain joins TRBV11-2 to TRBJ2-4, with D perhaps being TRBD1 or TRBD2 (5 bases each). Per the germline V gene, CDR1 is SGHAT and CDR2 is FQNNGV. The CDR3 loop spans 13 amino acids. V lost 3 bases, J lost 13 bases, and 16 bases lay in between. The CDR3 sequence: CASSFNSGTIQYF. In nucleotides, the CDR3 is TGTGCCAGCAGCTTCAACTCCGGGACCATCCAGTACTTC.

This chain connects TRBV5-1 to TRBJ2-1; 7 bases map to TRBD2. In germline, CDR1 is SGHRS, CDR2 YFSETQ. The CDR3 has 15 amino acids. The J segment lost 9 bases and the V segment lost 4 bases, leaving 13 bases of the junction unmatched. CDR3 coding DNA: TGCGCCAGCAGCCAGAGGGAGGGCGGGGCGAGTGAGCAGTTCTTC. Translation gives CASSQREGGASEQFF.

The chain links TRBV5-4 to TRBJ1-5; D may be TRBD1 (5 bases). The V and J ends lost 0 bases and 5 bases respectively, with 9 bases between them. CDR3 length: 14 residues. Germline loops: CDR1 SGHNT, CDR2 YYREEE (reference sequence). CDR3 in amino acids: CASSLGGAYQPQHF. The DNA of the CDR3 is TGTGCCAGCAGCTTGGGAGGGGCGTATCAGCCCCAGCATTTT.

The V and J genes are TRBV2 and TRBJ1-2; D gene ambiguous. This CDR3 is built from 17 residues. CDR1 and CDR2 (germline): SNHLY, FYNNEI. Deletions cut 7 bases from V and 4 bases from J, with 25 bases between. CDR3 coding DNA: TGTGCCAGCACCGAGGGTCTCCCGGGCTCAATTAGCTATGGCTACACCTTC. Translating gives CASTEGLPGSISYGYTF.

This sequence joins TRBV19 and TRBJ2-2; D is possibly TRBD2 (7 bases). The V gene lost 6 bases and the J gene lost 3 bases, with 14 bases spanning the gap. The CDR3 length is 15 residues. CDR1 and CDR2 (germline): LNHDA, SQIVND (reference sequence). CDR3 in amino acids: CASSITGGDTGELFF. CDR3 bases: TGTGCCAGTAGCATTACGGGGGGCGACACCGGGGAGCTGTTTTTT.

This chain connects TRBV6-5 to TRBJ1-2; D is unclear. Trimming cost V 2 bases and J 4 bases, with 11 bases left between them. The CDR3 is made up of 14 amino acids. Germline CDR1 MNHEY, CDR2 SVGAGI. CDR3 DNA sequence: TGTGCCAGCAGTTACCGGGCCGTACGCTATGGCTACACCTTC. This sequence encodes CASSYRAVRYGYTF.

The V and J genes are TRBV19 and TRBJ2-5; D is possibly TRBD1 (6 bases). CDR3 length equals 13 residues. The V gene's germline CDR1 is LNHDA and CDR2 SQIVND (reference sequence). Trimming took 4 bases from V and 5 from J, leaving 11 bases between them. CDR3 DNA: TGTGCCAGTAGTACACAGGGCTTTGAGACCCAGTACTTC. It encodes CASSTQGFETQYF.

CDR3 protein: CASSQEGATYGYTF. The CDR3 nucleotides read TGTGCCAGCAGCCAAGAGGGGGCCACCTATGGCTACACCTTC. The chain uses TRBV3-1 (or the pseudogene TRBV3-2) and TRBJ1-2; perhaps TRBD1 as D (6 bases). The CDR3 covers 14 residues. Trimming took off 0 bases at V and 4 bases at J, with 9 bases between the two ends. Per the germline V gene, CDR1 is LGHDT and CDR2 is YNNKEL (reference sequence).

This clone was detected a few times. The chain employs TRBV6-1 and TRBJ2-3; 11 nucleotides agree with TRBD2. V lost 1 base and J lost 4; bases outside the gene matches: 1. Germline values: CDR1 MNHNS, CDR2 SASEGT. CDR3 size: 15 residues. The CDR3 DNA reads TGTGCCAGCAGTGAAGGGACTAGCGGGCCAGATACGCAGTATTTT. Translated: CASSEGTSGPDTQYF.

J is TRBJ2-3 and V is TRBV5-1; D is possibly TRBD1 (6 bases). CDR1 and CDR2 (germline): SGHRS, YFSETQ. The CDR3 spans 14 residues. The V and J ends lost 3 bases and 2 bases respectively, with 10 bases between them. Written as DNA, the CDR3 is TGCGCCAGCAGCTCCCAGGGGCCCACAGATACGCAGTATTTT. It encodes CASSSQGPTDTQYF. Full variable domain (outside the CDR3, taken from reference TRBV5-1 and TRBJ2-3): KAGVTQTPRYLIKTRGQQVTLSCSPISGHRSVSWYQQTPGQGLQFLFEYFSETQRNKGNFPGRFSGRQFSNSRSEMNVSTLELGDSALYLCASSSQGPTDTQYFGPGTRLTVL.

The gene calls are TRBV6-5 and TRBJ2-3; D call uncertain. There are 11 residues in the CDR3. Germline lookup yields CDR1 MNHEY and CDR2 SVGAGI. The V gene lost 7 bases and the J gene lost 4 bases, with 6 bases spanning the gap. The CDR3, as DNA: TGTGCCAGCAACTCGGCAGATACGCAGTATTTT. Residues: CASNSADTQYF.

J is TRBJ2-2 and V is TRBV5-4, with D tentatively TRBD1 (6 bases). Between the trimmed V and J ends, which lost 2 bases and 0 bases, there was a span of 14 bases. Germline CDR1 reads SGHNT; CDR2 reads YYREEE (reference sequence). The CDR3 spans 17 residues. The CDR3 nucleotides read TGTGCCAGCAGCTTTAATGTGGGGGCCTCGAACACCGGGGAGCTGTTTTTT. As protein: CASSFNVGASNTGELFF.

This chain joins TRBV7-9 and TRBJ2-3, with 7 bases identical to TRBD2. This CDR3 comprises 17 residues. Losses at the gene ends were 4 bases for V and 0 bases for J; bases not matched to a gene: 10. Germline V gives CDR1 SEHNR, CDR2 FQNEAQ (reference sequence). The CDR3 region has the DNA TGTGCCAGCAGCTCTCCCTTCGGGGGGAATAGCACAGATACGCAGTATTTT. Amino acid sequence: CASSSPFGGNSTDTQYF.

V gene TRBV3-1 (or the pseudogene TRBV3-2) combines with J gene TRBJ1-4, with TRBD1 matching over 7 bases. J lost 8 bases, V lost 2 bases, and 5 bases had no gene match. CDR1 is LGHDT, CDR2 YNNKEL, per germline (reference sequence). This CDR3 has 14 amino acids. The CDR3 DNA reads as TGTGCCAGCAGCCAAAGGGACAGAGGAGAAAAACTGTTTTTT. Amino acids: CASSQRDRGEKLFF.

V usage is TRBV5-1 and J usage is TRBJ2-5; D might be TRBD2 (5 bases). This CDR3 has 13 residues. Trimming stripped 4 bases from V and 7 bases from J, with 14 bases between. Germline V lookup: CDR1 SGHRS, CDR2 YFSETQ. Here the CDR3 DNA reads TGCGCCAGCAGCAACACTAGGATCGGGACCCAGTACTTC. Translating gives CASSNTRIGTQYF. Drawing the rest from reference TRBV5-1 and TRBJ2-5, the complete variable domain is KAGVTQTPRYLIKTRGQQVTLSCSPISGHRSVSWYQQTPGQGLQFLFEYFSETQRNKGNFPGRFSGRQFSNSRSEMNVSTLELGDSALYLCASSNTRIGTQYFGPGTRLLVL.

The chain is built from TRBV27 and TRBJ2-7; D is possibly TRBD2 (6 bases). The ends were cut back, 6 bases at V and 6 bases at J, with 18 bases in the middle. The CDR3 length is 14 residues. The germline CDR1 and CDR2 sequences are MNHEY and SMNVEV (reference sequence). CDR3 amino acids: CASRPAREAGEQYF. The CDR3 nucleotides read TGTGCCAGCAGGCCCGCCCGGGAAGCGGGCGAGCAGTACTTC.